This TCR beta chain was captured by sequencing in a study of blood T cell repertoires in COVID-19. Background on the study: COVID-19 samples, acute and convalescent, were from the United States, Italy and Spain.

Authors' processing steps: Amplified reference gene primers provided the basis for estimating nucleated cell counts. Clones were read by immunoSEQ multiplex PCR, and TCRdb kept only the in-frame ones, dropping some. From that table come the V and J calls and clone size; the DNA was used to work out D and trimming. The sample comprises over 300,000 clones, 70% to 90% of which are singletons, and approximately 5.3% rests with the top ten. The germline V and J ends were trimmed by 6 bases and 2 bases, with 12 bases remaining between them. The CDR3 runs to 14 residues. CDR1 SGHTS and CDR2 YDEGEE come from the germline V gene. Enrollees, roughly 18 to 95 years old, lived in 24 US areas.

This TCR was recovered from a woman in her thirties who had recovered from COVID-19. The gene calls are TRBV5-8 and TRBJ1-3; a weak D match, TRBD1 (6 bases). Sequenced: PBMCs or T cells enriched from blood (not recorded which). CDR3 sequence (DNA): TGTGCCAGCAAGAGAGGACAGCCTGGAAACACCATATATTTT. Protein product: CASKRGQPGNTIYF.